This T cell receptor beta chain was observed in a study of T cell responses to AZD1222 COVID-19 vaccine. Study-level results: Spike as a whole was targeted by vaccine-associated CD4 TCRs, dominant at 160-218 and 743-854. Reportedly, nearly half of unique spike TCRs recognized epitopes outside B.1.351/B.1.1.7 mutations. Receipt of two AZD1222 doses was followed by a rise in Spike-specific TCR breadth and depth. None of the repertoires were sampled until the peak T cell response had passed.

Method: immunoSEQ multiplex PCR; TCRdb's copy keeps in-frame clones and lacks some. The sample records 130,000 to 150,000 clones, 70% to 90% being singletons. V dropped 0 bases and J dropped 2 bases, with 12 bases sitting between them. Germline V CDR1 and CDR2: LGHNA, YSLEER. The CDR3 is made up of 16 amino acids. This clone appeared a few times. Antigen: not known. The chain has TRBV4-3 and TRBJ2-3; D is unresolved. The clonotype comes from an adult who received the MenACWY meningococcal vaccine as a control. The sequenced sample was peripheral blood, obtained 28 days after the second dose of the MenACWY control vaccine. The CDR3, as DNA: TGCGCCAGCAGCCAAGACTGGACCGGATTCACAGATACGCAGTATTTT. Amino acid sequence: CASSQDWTGFTDTQYF.